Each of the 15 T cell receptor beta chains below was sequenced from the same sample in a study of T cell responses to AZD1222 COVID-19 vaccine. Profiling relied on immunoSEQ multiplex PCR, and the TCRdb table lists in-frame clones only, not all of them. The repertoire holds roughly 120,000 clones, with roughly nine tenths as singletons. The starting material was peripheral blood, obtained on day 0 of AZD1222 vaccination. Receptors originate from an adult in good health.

The CDR3 loop is CASSQDGGYGYTF. The DNA for the CDR3 is TGCGCCAGCAGCCAAGATGGGGGGTATGGCTACACCTTC. The chain couples TRBV4-1 to TRBJ1-2; D is perhaps TRBD1 (5 bases). CDR1 and CDR2 (germline): MGHRA, YSYEKL. V lost 0 bases, J lost 5 bases, and 7 bases lay in between. The length of the CDR3 is 13 residues.

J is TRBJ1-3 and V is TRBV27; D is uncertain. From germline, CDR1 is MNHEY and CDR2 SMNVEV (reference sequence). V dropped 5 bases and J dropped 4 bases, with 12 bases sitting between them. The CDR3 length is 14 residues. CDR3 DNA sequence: TGTGCCAGCAGTAGTTTGGGGTCAGGAAACACCATATATTTT. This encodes CASSSLGSGNTIYF.

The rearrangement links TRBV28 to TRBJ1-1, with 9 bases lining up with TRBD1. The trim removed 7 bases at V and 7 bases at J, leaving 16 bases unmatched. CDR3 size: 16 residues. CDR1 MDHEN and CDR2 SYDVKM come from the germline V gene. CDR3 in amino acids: CASILAQGARFYEAFF. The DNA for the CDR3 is TGTGCCAGCATCCTCGCACAGGGGGCGCGGTTTTATGAAGCTTTCTTT.

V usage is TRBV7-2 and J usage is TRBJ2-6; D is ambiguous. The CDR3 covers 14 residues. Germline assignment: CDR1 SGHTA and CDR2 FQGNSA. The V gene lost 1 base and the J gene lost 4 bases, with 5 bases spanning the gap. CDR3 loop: CASSLVGGANVLTF. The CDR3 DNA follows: TGTGCCAGCAGCTTAGTAGGCGGGGCCAACGTCCTGACTTTC.

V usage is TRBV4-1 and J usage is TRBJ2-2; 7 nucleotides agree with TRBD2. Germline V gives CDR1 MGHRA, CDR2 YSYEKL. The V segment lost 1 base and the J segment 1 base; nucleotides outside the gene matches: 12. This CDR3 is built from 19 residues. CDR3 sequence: CASSQGSPRAGWNTGELFF. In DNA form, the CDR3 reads TGCGCCAGCAGCCAAGGCTCCCCTAGAGCGGGATGGAACACCGGGGAGCTGTTTTTT.

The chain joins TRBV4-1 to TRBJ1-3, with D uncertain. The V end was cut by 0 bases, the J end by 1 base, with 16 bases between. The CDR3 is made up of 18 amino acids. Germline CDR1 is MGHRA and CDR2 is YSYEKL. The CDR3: CASSQDTTRYLSGNTIYF. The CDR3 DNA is TGCGCCAGCAGCCAAGATACCACGCGTTATCTTTCTGGAAACACCATATATTTT.

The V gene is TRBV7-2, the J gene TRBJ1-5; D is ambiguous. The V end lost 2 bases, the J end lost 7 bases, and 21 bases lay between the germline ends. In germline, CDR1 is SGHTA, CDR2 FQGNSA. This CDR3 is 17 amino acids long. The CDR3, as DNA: TGTGCCAGCAGCTTATCGTCTGTCTGGGGAGGCTACCAGCCCCAGCATTTT. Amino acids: CASSLSSVWGGYQPQHF.

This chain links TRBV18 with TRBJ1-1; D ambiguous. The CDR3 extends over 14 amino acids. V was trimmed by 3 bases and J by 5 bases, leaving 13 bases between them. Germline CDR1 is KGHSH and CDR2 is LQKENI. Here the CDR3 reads CASSPSPEGTEAFF. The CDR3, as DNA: TGTGCCAGCTCACCGTCCCCCGAAGGAACTGAAGCTTTCTTT.

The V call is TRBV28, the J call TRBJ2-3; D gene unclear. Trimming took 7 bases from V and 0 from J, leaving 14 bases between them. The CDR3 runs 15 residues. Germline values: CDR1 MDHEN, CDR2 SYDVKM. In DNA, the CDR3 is TGTGCCAGCACTCTACTACTCTCTAGCACAGATACGCAGTATTTT. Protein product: CASTLLLSSTDTQYF.

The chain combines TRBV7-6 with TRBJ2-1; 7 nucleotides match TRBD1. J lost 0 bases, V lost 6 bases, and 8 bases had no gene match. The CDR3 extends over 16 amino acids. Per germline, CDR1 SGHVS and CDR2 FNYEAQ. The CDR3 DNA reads TGTGCCAGCAGTCCCACCGACAGGGCCTCCTACAATGAGCAGTTCTTC. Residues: CASSPTDRASYNEQFF.

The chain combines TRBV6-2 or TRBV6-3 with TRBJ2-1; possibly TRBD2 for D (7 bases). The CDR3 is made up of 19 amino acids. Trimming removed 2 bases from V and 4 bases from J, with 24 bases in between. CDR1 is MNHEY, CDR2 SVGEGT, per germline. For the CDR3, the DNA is TGTGCCAGCAGTTACACTACAGGGCCCTCGGGGGGCCTATACAATGAGCAGTTCTTC. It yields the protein CASSYTTGPSGGLYNEQFF.

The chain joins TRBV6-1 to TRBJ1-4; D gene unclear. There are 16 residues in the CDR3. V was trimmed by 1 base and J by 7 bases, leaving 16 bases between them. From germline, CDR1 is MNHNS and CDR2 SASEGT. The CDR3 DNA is TGTGCCAGCAGTGAAGACTACAGCGTACCCCCTGAAAAACTGTTTTTT. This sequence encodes CASSEDYSVPPEKLFF.

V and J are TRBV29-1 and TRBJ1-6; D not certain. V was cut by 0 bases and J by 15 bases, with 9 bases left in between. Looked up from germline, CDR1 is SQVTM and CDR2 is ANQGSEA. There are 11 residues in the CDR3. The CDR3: CSVEDASRLHF. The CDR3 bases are TGCAGCGTTGAAGATGCGTCTCGCCTCCACTTT. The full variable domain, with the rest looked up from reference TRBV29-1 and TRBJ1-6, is SAVISQKPSRDICQRGTSLTIQCQVDSQVTMMFWYRQQPGQSLTLIATANQGSEATYESGFVIDKFPISRPNLTFSTLTVSNMSPEDSSIYLCSVEDASRLHFGNGTRLTVT.

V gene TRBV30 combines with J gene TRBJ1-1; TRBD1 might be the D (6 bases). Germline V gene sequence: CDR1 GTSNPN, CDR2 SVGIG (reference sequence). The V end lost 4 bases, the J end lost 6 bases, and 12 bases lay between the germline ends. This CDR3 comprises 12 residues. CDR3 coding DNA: TGTGCCTGGAACAGGGTGGTATCTGAAGCTTTCTTT. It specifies CAWNRVVSEAFF.

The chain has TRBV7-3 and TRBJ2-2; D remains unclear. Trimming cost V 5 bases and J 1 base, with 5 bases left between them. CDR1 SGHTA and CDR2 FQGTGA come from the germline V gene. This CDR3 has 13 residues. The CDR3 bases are TGTGCCAGCAGCAACCAGAACACCGGGGAGCTGTTTTTT. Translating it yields CASSNQNTGELFF.